These T cell receptor beta chains were read from a single sample in a study of long-term antiretroviral therapy in people with HIV. The repertoire was sequenced with immunoSEQ multiplex PCR; TCRdb's copy has only in-frame clones and lacks some. The table records more than 10,000 clones, about 74% of them present only once. Sequencing used unsorted PBMCs, obtained 0.5 years before starting antiretroviral therapy. The source is a woman between 40 and 50 years old with HIV. The CDR3 runs from the conserved cysteine through the conserved F or W. Fields, in order: CDR3 protein, J gene, V gene.

CDR3 protein: CASSQQTSGSTDTQYF; J gene: TRBJ2-3; V gene: TRBV7-8
CDR3 protein: CASSLVGAEAFF; J gene: TRBJ1-1; V gene: TRBV27
CDR3 protein: CASSLVTEDPNYGYTF; J gene: TRBJ1-2; V gene: TRBV7-9
CDR3 protein: CASSEEMRAFGTGYGYTF; J gene: TRBJ1-2; V gene: TRBV6-1
CDR3 protein: CASSQDQTAVNYGYTF; J gene: TRBJ1-2; V gene: TRBV4-1
CDR3 protein: CASSPGGNEQFF; J gene: TRBJ2-1; V gene: TRBV7-6
CDR3 protein: CASSLDAETYEQYF; J gene: TRBJ2-7; V gene: TRBV7-9
CDR3 protein: CASSQIGQGWSTGELFF; J gene: TRBJ2-2; V gene: TRBV7-9
CDR3 protein: CASSFPNSPLHF; J gene: TRBJ1-6; V gene: TRBV6-5
CDR3 protein: CASSQYYEQYF; J gene: TRBJ2-7; V gene: TRBV14
CDR3 protein: CASSLGHFPDTQYF; J gene: TRBJ2-3; V gene: TRBV11-3
CDR3 protein: CASSFGQGYSYEQYF; J gene: TRBJ2-7; V gene: TRBV7-9
CDR3 protein: CASNQVTGELFF; J gene: TRBJ2-2; V gene: TRBV9
CDR3 protein: CASSFPQRLEAFF; J gene: TRBJ1-1; V gene: TRBV19
CDR3 protein: CASSLNRYQETQYF; J gene: TRBJ2-5; V gene: TRBV11-2